This T cell receptor beta chain is from a study of cytomegalovirus exposure and HLA in healthy donors. Across the study: Both the roughly 120 validation repertoires and the 500 to 700 first-cohort repertoires used the same platform, as reported by a later analysis.

This table comes from immunoSEQ multiplex PCR, and its TCRdb copy is limited to in-frame clones, with some not included. The sample yields fewer than 200,000 clones, about nine tenths seen once. This clone has only a few counts. No antigen is known for it. The CDR3 extends over 14 amino acids. The germline V and J ends were trimmed by 4 bases and 1 base, with 8 bases remaining between them. Germline V gene data show CDR1 as SGDLS and CDR2 as YYNGEE. Findings and limits, study-wide: Researchers counted 180 or so TCR beta chains as cytomegalovirus-associated.

The donors formed part of the approximately 120-subject validation cohort, distinct from the 666-subject first cohort. The origin of this receptor is a woman aged 25 to 39 in good health and CMV-seronegative. Sequencing was carried out using PBMCs. V gene TRBV9 combines with J gene TRBJ2-2, with D hard to call. The CDR3 bases are TGTGCCAGCAGCTTTGGACGGAACACCGGGGAGCTGTTTTTT. It translates to CASSFGRNTGELFF.